A single sample gave rise to the 5 T cell receptor beta chains below, sequenced in a study of Ad26.COV2.S vaccination and SARS-CoV-2 variants. Clones were read by immunoSEQ multiplex PCR, and TCRdb kept only the in-frame ones, dropping some. The sample shows around 270,000 clones, around nine tenths of them seen only once. Regarding treatment: roughly 18 received Ad26.COV2.S at low or high dose, single or two shots; 5 received placebo; per-sample allocation not given. Sampling was done on day 63 after the first vaccine or placebo injection. This material consisted of peripheral blood, taken in a trial of Ad26.COV2.S vaccine versus placebo. Receptors originate from a person aged 18 to 65 who received the Ad26.COV2.S COVID-19 vaccine or a placebo.

V is TRBV25-1 and J is TRBJ1-2; unclear D gene. CDR3 size: 12 residues. CDR1 and CDR2 (germline): MGHDK, SYGVNS. Trimming removed 6 bases from V and 4 bases from J, with 9 bases in between. The CDR3 here is CASSDPFYGYTF. The CDR3 DNA reads TGTGCCAGCAGCGACCCATTCTATGGCTACACCTTC.

The DNA for the CDR3 is TGCAGCGTTGGGAACACTGAAGCTTTCTTT. This codes for CSVGNTEAFF. The chain joins TRBV29-1 to TRBJ1-1; no definite D call. Germline CDR1 and CDR2: SQVTM and ANQGSEA. The ends were cut back, 4 bases at V and 1 base at J, with 1 base in the middle. This CDR3 contains 10 residues.

The gene calls are TRBV6-5 and TRBJ2-3; D is unresolved. The germline CDR1 and CDR2 sequences are MNHEY and SVGAGI. Trimming shortened V by 2 bases and J by 7 bases, and 19 bases separated the two germline ends. The CDR3 has 16 amino acids. The CDR3 DNA sequence: TGTGCCAGCAGTTACAAAGCCGGACGCCATGGGAATACGCAGTATTTT. Protein: CASSYKAGRHGNTQYF.

This chain links TRBV6-5 with TRBJ2-7, with D possibly TRBD1 on 6 matching bases. Germline CDR1 MNHEY, CDR2 SVGAGI. The CDR3 length is 15 residues. Trimming shortened V by 8 bases and J by 4 bases, and 21 bases separated the two germline ends. In DNA, the CDR3 is TGTGCCAGCCCTCCACAGGGACGGGGCCCTTACGAGCAGTACTTC. Encoded protein: CASPPQGRGPYEQYF.

In DNA, the CDR3 is TGTGCCAGCTCACCACGAAGTCCAGGACAGATCATGAACACTGAAGCTTTCTTT. Protein product: CASSPRSPGQIMNTEAFF. This chain connects TRBV18 to TRBJ1-1, with TRBD1 as a possible D gene (6 bases). The CDR3 extends over 18 amino acids. Trimming pared 1 base from V and 0 bases from J, leaving 18 bases between. Per the germline V gene, CDR1 is KGHSH and CDR2 is LQKENI.